The rows below give T cell receptor beta chains drawn from one sample of a study of Graves' ophthalmopathy and Graves' hyperthyroidism. MiXCR was run by TCRdb on the multiplex PCR reads, yielding one entry per CDR3 protein. Among around 660,000 distinct CDR3 sequences, approximately 39% were seen once, and the ten largest hold over 2.5%. The sequencing input was peripheral blood. The receptors here all came from an adult man with Graves' ophthalmopathy. Both conserved end residues are trimmed from each CDR3.

V	CDR3
TRBV6-5	ASSYSTAAGAF
TRBV2	ASSYSIGGSSGYT
TRBV10-2	ASSEREGGYEQY
TRBV4-1	ASSQDNFWHLQETQY
TRBV12-3/TRBV12-4	ASTSWGETQY
TRBV7-2	ASSLALTPNEQF
TRBV7-2	ASSRTAATDEQY
TRBV12-3/TRBV12-4	ASNSGGNEQF
TRBV20-1	SARGPEETQY
TRBV25-1	TSRDIGPGGYT
TRBV12-3/TRBV12-4	ASSSETSGGSSDEQY
TRBV25-1	ASSETTSGSVGQETQY
TRBV29-1	SVTTNEKLF
TRBV7-2	ASSPVKRLSQEAQY
TRBV19	ASSIEGTSPGHEQY
TRBV29-1	SVEGLGSYNEQF
TRBV24-1	ATSDSGTGHQPQH
TRBV4-2	ASSQKIGAQETQY
TRBV2	ASGRDYLGEQY
TRBV28	ASSSGDVGYT
TRBV5-5	ASSLDGSPGANVLT